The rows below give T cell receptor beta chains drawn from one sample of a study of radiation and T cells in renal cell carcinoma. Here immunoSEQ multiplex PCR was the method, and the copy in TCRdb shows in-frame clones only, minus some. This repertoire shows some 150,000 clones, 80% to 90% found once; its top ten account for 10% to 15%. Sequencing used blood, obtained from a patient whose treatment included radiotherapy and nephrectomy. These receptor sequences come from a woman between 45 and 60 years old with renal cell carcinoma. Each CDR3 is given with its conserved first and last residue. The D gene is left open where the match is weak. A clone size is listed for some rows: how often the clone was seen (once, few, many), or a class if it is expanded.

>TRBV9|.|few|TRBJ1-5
TGTGCCAGCAGCGTACGGGGTGGCAATCAGCCCCAGCATTTT
CASSVRGGNQPQHF
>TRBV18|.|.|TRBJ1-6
TGTGCCAGCTCCCCCGTAGGGGACCCTAATTCACCCCTCCACTTT
CASSPVGDPNSPLHF
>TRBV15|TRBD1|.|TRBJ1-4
TGTGCCACCAGCAGAGATACAGCCCCAGGGGGCGCGGCTAATGAAAAACTGTTTTTT
CATSRDTAPGGAANEKLFF
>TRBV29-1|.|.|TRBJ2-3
TGCAGCGTTGGGCGGGACCGCACAGATACGCAGTATTTT
CSVGRDRTDTQYF
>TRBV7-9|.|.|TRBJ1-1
TGTGCCAGCAGCTTAGCCGCAGGCGGGAACACTGAAGCTTTCTTT
CASSLAAGGNTEAFF
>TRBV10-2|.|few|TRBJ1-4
TGCGCCAGCAGTCAGGGTGAAAAACTGTTTTTT
CASSQGEKLFF
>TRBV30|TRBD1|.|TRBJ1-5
TGTGCCTGGAGCCGGGACAGAAATCAGCCCCAGCATTTT
CAWSRDRNQPQHF
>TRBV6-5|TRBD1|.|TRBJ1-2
TGTGCCAGCAGATGGGGACAGGGGGCCTATGGCTACACCTTC
CASRWGQGAYGYTF
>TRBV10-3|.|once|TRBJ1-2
TGTGCCATCAGTGAGGGCAGGGACTATGGCTACACCTTC
CAISEGRDYGYTF
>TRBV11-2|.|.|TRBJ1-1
TGTGCCAGCAGCTTGGCGGGAGACCCACCTGAAGCTTTCTTT
CASSLAGDPPEAFF
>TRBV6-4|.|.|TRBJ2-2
TGTGCCAGCAGTGAAACCAGGGAGAACGGGGAGCTGTTTTTT
CASSETRENGELFF
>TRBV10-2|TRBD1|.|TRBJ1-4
TGCGCCAGCAGGGGACAGTCAGCTAATGAAAAACTGTTTTTT
CASRGQSANEKLFF
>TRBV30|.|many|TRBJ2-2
TGTGCCTGGAGTAAAGGGGGAGCCGGGGAGCTGTTTTTT
CAWSKGGAGELFF